This TCR beta chain was profiled in a study of OX40 agonist ivuxolimab in advanced cancers. Study background: Ivuxolimab, an agonist antibody against OX40 (CD134), was given to patients.

This CDR3 region has 13 residues. Per germline, CDR1 LNHDA and CDR2 SQIVND (reference sequence). The ends were cut back, 2 bases at V and 5 bases at J, with 7 bases in the middle. Measured with immunoSEQ multiplex PCR; TCRdb has only the in-frame clones, and not every one. The sample holds tens of thousands of clones, nearly 90% seen once. The TCR was taken from an adult with an advanced solid tumor such as melanoma, head and neck, liver or kidney cancer. This chain uses TRBV19 with TRBJ2-1; no clear D gene. The material sequenced was CD4+ or CD8+ T cells sorted from blood, taken in a trial of the OX40 agonist ivuxolimab. CDR3: CASSIKDDNEQFF. CDR3 DNA: TGTGCCAGTAGTATAAAGGATGACAATGAGCAGTTCTTC.